The 4 T cell receptor beta chains given below trace back to one sample, sequenced in a study of blood T cell repertoires in COVID-19. Sequenced by immunoSEQ multiplex PCR; TCRdb stores in-frame clones only, minus some. Of about 300,000 clones in the sample, approximately 86% were seen once. The sequenced sample was peripheral blood. Source of these receptors: a man between 18 and 35 years old with active or convalescent COVID-19.

The chain is built from TRBV5-4 and TRBJ1-6; 7 bases fit TRBD1. The CDR3 consists of 16 residues. The germline gives CDR1 SGHNT, CDR2 YYREEE (reference sequence). The V gene end was trimmed by 0 bases and the J gene end by 5 bases; junction bases not matched to a gene: 5. DNA for the CDR3: TGTGCCAGCAGCTTGGCGACAGGGCTGAATAATTCACCCCTCCACTTT. It specifies CASSLATGLNNSPLHF. The variable domain in full, completed from reference TRBV5-4 and TRBJ1-6, reads ETGVTQSPTHLIKTRGQQVTLRCSSQSGHNTVSWYQQALGQGPQFIFQYYREEENGRGNFPPRFSGLQFPNYSSELNVNALELDDSALYLCASSLATGLNNSPLHFGNGTRLTVT.

In its sample, this clone was seen once. The chain uses TRBV5-1 and TRBJ1-1; no reliable D call. The CDR3 has 11 amino acids. Between the trimmed V and J ends, which lost 5 bases and 3 bases, there was a span of 5 bases. Germline CDR1 reads SGHRS; CDR2 reads YFSETQ. Here the CDR3 DNA reads TGCGCCAGCAGTTCCGACACTGAAGCTTTCTTT. It is translated as CASSSDTEAFF.

The table lists this clone with a few counts. The gene calls are TRBV11-3 and TRBJ2-1, with TRBD2 matching 10 bases. The CDR3 is made up of 15 amino acids. The ends lost 0 bases at V and 5 bases at J; junction bases unmatched: 1. Germline values: CDR1 SGHNT, CDR2 YENEEA. The CDR3 DNA reads as TGTGCCAGCAGCTTAGAAGCGGGGGGGAACAATGAGCAGTTCTTC. Translated: CASSLEAGGNNEQFF.

This chain joins TRBV5-4 and TRBJ1-1; the match to TRBD1 covers 9 bases. The V and J ends lost 2 bases and 8 bases, in that order; junction bases with no gene match: 1. CDR3 length: 12 residues. CDR1 is SGHNT, CDR2 YYREEE, per germline (reference sequence). The CDR3 DNA reads as TGTGCCAGCAGCTTCGGGACAGGGGAAGCTTTCTTT. Translation gives CASSFGTGEAFF. Full variable domain (outside the CDR3, taken from reference TRBV5-4 and TRBJ1-1): ETGVTQSPTHLIKTRGQQVTLRCSSQSGHNTVSWYQQALGQGPQFIFQYYREEENGRGNFPPRFSGLQFPNYSSELNVNALELDDSALYLCASSFGTGEAFFGQGTRLTVV.